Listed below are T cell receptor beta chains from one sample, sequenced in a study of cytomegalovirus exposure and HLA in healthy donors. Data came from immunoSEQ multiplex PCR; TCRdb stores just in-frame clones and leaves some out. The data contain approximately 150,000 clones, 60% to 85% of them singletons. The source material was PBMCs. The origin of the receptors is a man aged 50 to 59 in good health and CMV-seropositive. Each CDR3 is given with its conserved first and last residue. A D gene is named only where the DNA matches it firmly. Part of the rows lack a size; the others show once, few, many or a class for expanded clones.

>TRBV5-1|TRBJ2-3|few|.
TGCGCCAGCAGCTTCACTAGCAGCACAGATACGCAGTATTTT
CASSFTSSTDTQYF
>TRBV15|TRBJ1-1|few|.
TGTGCCACCAGCAGACGAGAGGGAGGAATGGCTGAAGCTTTCTTT
CATSRREGGMAEAFF
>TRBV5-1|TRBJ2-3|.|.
TGCGCCAGCAGCTTGGCGGGCACAGATACGCAGTATTTT
CASSLAGTDTQYF
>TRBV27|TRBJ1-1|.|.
TGTGCCAGCAGGCGGGGCCGCGAGGACACTGAAGCTTTCTTT
CASRRGREDTEAFF
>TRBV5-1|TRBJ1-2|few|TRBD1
TGCGCCAGCAGCTTGGCCGCGACAGGGGGCGAAGTCTACACCTTC
CASSLAATGGEVYTF
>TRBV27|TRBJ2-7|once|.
TGTGCCAGCAGTTTGGAGGGCTACGAGCAGTACTTC
CASSLEGYEQYF
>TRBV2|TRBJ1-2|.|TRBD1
TGTGCCAGCAGAAGACAGGGGGTATATGGCTACACCTTC
CASRRQGVYGYTF
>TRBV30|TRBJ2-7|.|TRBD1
TGTGCCTGGAGTCAGGGGGTCCACTACGAGCAGTACTTC
CAWSQGVHYEQYF
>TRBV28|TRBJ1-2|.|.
TGTGCCAGCACATCCCCGGGGGTTGGCAACTATGGCTACACCTTC
CASTSPGVGNYGYTF
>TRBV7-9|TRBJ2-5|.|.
TGTGCCAGCACTCAGCTCAAAGGAGGATCCCTTGCGACCCAGTACTTC
CASTQLKGGSLATQYF
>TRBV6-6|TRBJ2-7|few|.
TGTGCCAGCAGTTACCCAGGGAACTACAAGCAGTACTTC
CASSYPGNYKQYF
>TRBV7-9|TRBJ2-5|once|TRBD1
TGTGCCAGCCGACCGGGACAGGGACAAGAGACCCAGTACTTC
CASRPGQGQETQYF
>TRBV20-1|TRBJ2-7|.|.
TGCAGTGCTAGGGTCGGGTCCGAGCAGTACTTC
CSARVGSEQYF
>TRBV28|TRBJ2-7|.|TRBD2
TGTGCCAGCGCTTTAGCGGGAGGTTTGTACGAGCAGTACTTC
CASALAGGLYEQYF
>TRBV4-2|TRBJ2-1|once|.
TGTGCCAGCAGCCTCTATATAACAGGGAGCTCCTACAATGAGCAGTTCTTC
CASSLYITGSSYNEQFF
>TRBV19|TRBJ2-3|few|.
TGTGCCAGTAGTAATTCGGGATTCGGTACAGATACGCAGTATTTT
CASSNSGFGTDTQYF
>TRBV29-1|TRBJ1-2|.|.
TGCAGCGAACAGGCCGGAGCAGGCTACACCTTC
CSEQAGAGYTF
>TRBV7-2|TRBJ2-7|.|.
TGTGCCAGCAGCTCGACCCGGGACAACTACGAGCAGTACTTC
CASSSTRDNYEQYF
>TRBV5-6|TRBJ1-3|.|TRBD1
TGTGCCACTACAATTCTACAGGGGGCGGGTGGAAACACCATATATTTT
CATTILQGAGGNTIYF
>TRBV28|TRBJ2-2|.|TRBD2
TGTGCCAGCAGTACTAGCGGGAGTGGCGGGGAGCTGTTTTTT
CASSTSGSGGELFF
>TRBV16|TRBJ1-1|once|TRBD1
TGTGCCAGCAGCCAAGAAAACAGGGGGCGAGGAACTGAAGCTTTCTTT
CASSQENRGRGTEAFF
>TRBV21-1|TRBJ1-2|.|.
TGTGCCAGCAGCGGGCGCAGGGGGCTGGTGGGCTATGGCTACACCTTC
CASSGRRGLVGYGYTF
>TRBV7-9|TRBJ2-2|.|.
TGTTCCAGCAGCTTATTACGGGTCTCAACCGCTACCGGGGAGCTGTTTTTT
CSSSLLRVSTATGELFF
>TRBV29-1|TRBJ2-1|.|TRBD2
TGCAGCGCCGGGACTAGCGCATGGGGTGAGCAGTTCTTC
CSAGTSAWGEQFF
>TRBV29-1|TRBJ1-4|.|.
TGCAGCGCAGGGAATGAAAAACTGTTTTTT
CSAGNEKLFF
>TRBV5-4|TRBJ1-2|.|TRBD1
TGTGCCAGCAGCTGGGACAGGGAATATGGCTACACCTTC
CASSWDREYGYTF
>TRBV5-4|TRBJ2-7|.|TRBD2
TGTGCCAGCAGCACGAGGACTAGCGGGAAATACGAGCAGTACTTC
CASSTRTSGKYEQYF
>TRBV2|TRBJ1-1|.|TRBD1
TGTGCCAGCAGTTGGACAGGGAACACTGAAGCTTTCTTT
CASSWTGNTEAFF
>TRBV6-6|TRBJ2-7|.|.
TGTGCCAGCAGTTACCCAGGGAACTACGAGCAGTACTTC
CASSYPGNYEQYF
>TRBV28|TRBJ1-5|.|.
TGTGCCAGCAGTTTAGCCCTAAAGCCCCAGCATTTT
CASSLALKPQHF
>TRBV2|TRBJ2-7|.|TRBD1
TGTGCCAGCAGTGAATTGGGACAGGGCATCTACGAGCAGTACTTC
CASSELGQGIYEQYF
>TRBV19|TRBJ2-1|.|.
TGTGCCAGTAGTACCCCGAGAGGGAGTGAGCAGTTCTTC
CASSTPRGSEQFF
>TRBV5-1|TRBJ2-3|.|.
TGCGCCAGCAGCTTGGGAGGCACAGATACGCAGTATTTT
CASSLGGTDTQYF
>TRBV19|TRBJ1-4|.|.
TGTGCCAGTAGTCCACCGTTGCTGGGGGCGCGAACTAATGAAAAACTGTTTTTT
CASSPPLLGARTNEKLFF
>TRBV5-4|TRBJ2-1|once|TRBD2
TGTGCCAGCAGCTTGGGTTCCGGACTAGCGTACAATGAGCAGTTCTTC
CASSLGSGLAYNEQFF
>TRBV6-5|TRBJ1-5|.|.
TGTGCCAGCAGCCCGACAGGCCCAAAGACGCCCCAGCATTTT
CASSPTGPKTPQHF
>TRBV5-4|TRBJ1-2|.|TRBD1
TGTGCCAGCAGCTTGGCCAGGGGGCTGCAAGGCTACACCTTC
CASSLARGLQGYTF
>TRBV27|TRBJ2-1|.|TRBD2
TGTGCCAGCAGCAAACTAGCGGGATCCTACAATGAGCAGTTCTTC
CASSKLAGSYNEQFF
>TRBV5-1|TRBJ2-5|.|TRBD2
TGCGCCAGCAGCGTCGGGCTAGCGGGAGTCCAAGAGACCCAGTACTTC
CASSVGLAGVQETQYF
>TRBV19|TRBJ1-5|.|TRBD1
TGTGCCACGAGGACAGGGAACCAGCCCCAGCATTTT
CATRTGNQPQHF
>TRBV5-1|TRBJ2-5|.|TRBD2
TGCGCCAGCAGCTTGGACGGGAGGGTCCAAGAGACCCAGTACTTC
CASSLDGRVQETQYF
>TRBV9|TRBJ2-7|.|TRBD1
TGTGCCAGCAGCGTAGAAGGACAGGGTGGCGAACAGTACTTC
CASSVEGQGGEQYF
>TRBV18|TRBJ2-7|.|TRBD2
TGTGCCAGCTCACCTACCGGGACTAGCGCCCACGAGCAGTACTTC
CASSPTGTSAHEQYF
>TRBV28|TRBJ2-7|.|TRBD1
TGTGCCAGCAGTTCCCCGGGGACAGGATCCTACGAGCAGTACTTC
CASSSPGTGSYEQYF
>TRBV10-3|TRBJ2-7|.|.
TGTGCCATCAGTGACGGACTGTCCTACGAGCAGTACTTC
CAISDGLSYEQYF
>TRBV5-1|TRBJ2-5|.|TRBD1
TGCGCCAGCGGACGTACAGGGGTCCAAGAGACCCAGTACTTC
CASGRTGVQETQYF
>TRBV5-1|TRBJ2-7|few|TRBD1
TGCGCCAGCAGCTGGGGCGACAGGGGAAGAGAGCAGTACTTC
CASSWGDRGREQYF
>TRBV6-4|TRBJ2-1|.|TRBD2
TGTGCCAGCAGTGCATCTAGCGGGAGCGATGAGCAGTTCTTC
CASSASSGSDEQFF
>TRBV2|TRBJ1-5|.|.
TGTGCCAGCAGTGAAGGACAGGCTTACAATCAGCCCCAGCATTTT
CASSEGQAYNQPQHF
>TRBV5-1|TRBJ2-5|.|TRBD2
TGCGCCAGCAGCCTACTAGCGGGAGGGCCGGGAGAGACCCAGTACTTC
CASSLLAGGPGETQYF
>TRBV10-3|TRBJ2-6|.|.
TGTGCCATCAGAGACAGCTCTGGGGCCAACGTCCTGACTTTC
CAIRDSSGANVLTF
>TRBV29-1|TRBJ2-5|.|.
TGCAGCGTTAAGACAAGACTACTAGAGACCCAGTACTTC
CSVKTRLLETQYF
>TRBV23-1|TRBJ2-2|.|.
TGCGCCAGCAGTCAATCGTCAGGGCGGGGCACCGGGGAGCTGTTTTTT
CASSQSSGRGTGELFF
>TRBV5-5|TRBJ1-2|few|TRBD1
TGTGCCAGCAGCTTGGCTTCGACAGGGCTCTATGGCTACACCTTC
CASSLASTGLYGYTF